Detailed here is one T cell receptor (beta chain). Its antigen is still unknown. This entry is derived from a study of blood T cells in healthy people across ages. The study, taken as a whole, reports: Donor CMV status, an unknown factor, possibly confounded changes in expanded clonotypes. Strongly correlated with naive T cell percentage was TCR beta diversity. A roughly linear fall in TCR beta diversity per million T cells was seen with increasing age.

Using a J-beta primer mix together with a sample-barcoded 5' primer, a second PCR was run for roughly 6 to 12 cycles. TCRdb redid the calling of the 5' RACE reads with MiXCR, one entry per CDR3 protein. The table has 650,000 to 800,000 distinct CDR3 sequences, around 45% seen once. The germline V and J ends were trimmed by 2 bases and 11 bases, with 19 bases remaining between them. The V gene's germline CDR1 is SGDLS and CDR2 YYNGEE. This CDR3 is built from 14 residues. A minimum of 6 micrograms of total RNA was extracted per sample. The rearrangement uses TRBV9 and TRBJ2-5, with D perhaps TRBD2 (6 bases). This receptor was identified in a man in his sixties in good health. The sequenced sample was blood. CDR3 in DNA: TGTGCCAGCAGCGTTGGGGACTGTGAAGCGGAGCAGTACTTC. Protein sequence: CASSVGDCEAEQYF.